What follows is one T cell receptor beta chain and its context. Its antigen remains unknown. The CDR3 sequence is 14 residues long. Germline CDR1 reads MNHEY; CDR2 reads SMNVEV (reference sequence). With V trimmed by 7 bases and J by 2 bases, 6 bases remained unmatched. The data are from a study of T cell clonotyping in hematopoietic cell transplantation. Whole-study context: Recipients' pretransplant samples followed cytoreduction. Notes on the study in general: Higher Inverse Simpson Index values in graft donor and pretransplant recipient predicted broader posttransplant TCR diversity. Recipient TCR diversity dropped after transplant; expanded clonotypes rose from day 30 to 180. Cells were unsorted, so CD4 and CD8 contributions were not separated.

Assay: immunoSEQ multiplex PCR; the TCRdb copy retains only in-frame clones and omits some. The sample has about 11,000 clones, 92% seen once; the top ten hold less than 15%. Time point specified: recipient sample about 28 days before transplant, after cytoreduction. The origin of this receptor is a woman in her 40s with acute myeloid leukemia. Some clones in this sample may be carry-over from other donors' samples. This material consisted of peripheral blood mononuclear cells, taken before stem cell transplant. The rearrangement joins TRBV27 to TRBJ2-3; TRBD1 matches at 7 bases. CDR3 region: CASKPQGTTDTQYF. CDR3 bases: TGTGCCAGCAAACCACAGGGGACCACAGATACGCAGTATTTT.